This T cell receptor beta chain was retrieved from a study of CD8 T cells in Susac syndrome. With V trimmed by 8 bases and J by 0 bases, 5 bases remained unmatched. The CDR3 spans 14 residues. The germline V gene encodes CDR1 LNHDA and CDR2 SQIVND (reference sequence). RNA totalling about 0.45 to 1 ug underwent reverse transcription with random hexamers. With immunoSEQ multiplex PCR, TCR beta CDR3 was amplified across 54 Vbeta and 13 Jbeta. TCRdb re-called the immunoSEQ multiplex PCR reads with MiXCR, one entry per CDR3 protein. The sample has 100,000 to 150,000 distinct CDR3 sequences; roughly 96% are singletons. Blood CD8+ and CD4+ T cells underwent high-throughput TCR beta sequencing. As controls, healthy donors matched for age and sex were used. FACS was used to enrich TEMRA cells, whereas the CD8+ and CD4+ T cells were obtained by negative isolation.

This receptor was identified in a human donor in good health. The sample comprised CD4+ T cells from PBMCs. This chain uses TRBV19 with TRBJ2-7, with 9 bases identical to TRBD1. The CDR3 is CASRRQGDSYEQYF. CDR3 nucleotide sequence: TGTGCCAGTCGCAGACAGGGGGACTCCTACGAGCAGTACTTC.